This T cell receptor beta chain appears in the sequencing data of a study of regulatory T cells in long-lasting Graves disease. The wider study: Antithyroid drug use was under 3 months in newly diagnosed Graves' patients.

Described time point: newly diagnosed GD, antithyroid drugs for less than 3 months. The TCR library was made from RNA extracted from PBMCs. Per germline, CDR1 DFQATT and CDR2 SNEGSKA (reference sequence). Trimming left V 3 bases short and J 12 bases short, with 12 bases between. This CDR3 is 12 amino acids long. Construction of TCR beta libraries relied on iRepertoire HTBI primers and on Arm-PCR targeting CDR3 regions. TCRdb itself ran the multiplex PCR reads through MiXCR, one entry per CDR3 protein. The data show 360,000 or so distinct CDR3 sequences, about a sixth seen once. This sample also belongs to another study, concerning T cells in Graves' hyperthyroidism and ophthalmopathy.

The rearrangement joins TRBV20-1 to TRBJ1-6; no definite D call. The sample in question was peripheral blood mononuclear cells (PBMCs), obtained at new diagnosis, from a patient treated with antithyroid drugs. The sequence was collected from a man aged 35 to 55 with Graves disease. CDR3 DNA sequence: TGCAGTGCTAGTATCTTCGCGGGACCCCTCCACTTT. This codes for CSASIFAGPLHF.